The next 32 T cell receptor beta chains were all read from a single sample in a study of CD8 T cells in Susac syndrome. When the RNA was reverse transcribed, random hexamers were used with an input of roughly 0.5 to 1 ug. Each CDR3 protein is one row after TCRdb ran MiXCR on the immunoSEQ multiplex PCR reads. The sample contains around 140,000 distinct CDR3 sequences, 85% to 95% of which appear only once. Specimen: CD4+ T cells from PBMCs. The receptors were gathered from a human donor with Susac syndrome.

The chain has TRBV23-1 and TRBJ2-5, with D perhaps assigned TRBD1 or TRBD2 (5 bases each). TRBV23-1 carries the ORF label, with uncertain function. The CDR3 spans 13 residues. V was shortened by 5 bases and J by 3 bases, with 10 bases between the two germline ends. The CDR3 DNA is TGCGCCAGCAGTATGGGGGTTGAAGAGACCCAGTACTTC. Its protein product is CASSMGVEETQYF.

The V and J genes are TRBV4-1 and TRBJ1-2; D might be TRBD1 (5 bases). The V and J ends lost 1 base and 4 bases respectively, with 16 bases between them. Germline V gene lookup returns CDR1 MGHRA and CDR2 YSYEKL. The CDR3 contains 16 residues. The chain's CDR3 is CASSQVSREKAYGYTF. The DNA for the CDR3 is TGCGCCAGCAGCCAAGTTTCCAGGGAGAAAGCCTATGGCTACACCTTC.

V is TRBV2 and J is TRBJ1-2; D ambiguous. Trimming took off 4 bases at V and 2 bases at J, with 14 bases between the two ends. The CDR3 contains 15 residues. Germline assignment: CDR1 SNHLY and CDR2 FYNNEI. Here the CDR3 DNA reads TGTGCCAGCAGTGGGTTCGCATTCGCGAACTATGGCTACACCTTC. It codes for CASSGFAFANYGYTF.

This chain joins TRBV4-3 and TRBJ2-1; tentatively, D is TRBD2 (5 bases). V lost 1 base to trimming and J lost 2 bases, with 12 bases between them. Germline V gives CDR1 LGHNA, CDR2 YSLEER. The CDR3 has 16 residues. The DNA for the CDR3 is TGCGCCAGCAGCCAAGCTTTCGAGGGCACCTACAATGAGCAGTTCTTC. Its translation: CASSQAFEGTYNEQFF.

The rearrangement links TRBV5-1 to TRBJ2-2, with D perhaps being TRBD1 or TRBD2 (5 bases each). The germline V gene encodes CDR1 SGHRS and CDR2 YFSETQ. Trimming shortened V by 4 bases and J by 8 bases, and 12 bases separated the two germline ends. This CDR3 region has 13 residues. CDR3 sequence: CASSRGPTGELFF. The CDR3 region has the DNA TGCGCCAGCAGCCGGGGACCAACGGGGGAGCTGTTTTTT. The complete variable domain, with remaining parts taken from reference TRBV5-1 and TRBJ2-2, reads KAGVTQTPRYLIKTRGQQVTLSCSPISGHRSVSWYQQTPGQGLQFLFEYFSETQRNKGNFPGRFSGRQFSNSRSEMNVSTLELGDSALYLCASSRGPTGELFFGEGSRLTVL.

The chain has TRBV30 and TRBJ1-1; D gene unclear. The CDR3 contains 14 residues. Germline CDR1 is GTSNPN and CDR2 is SVGIG (reference sequence). V shed 2 bases and J shed 6 bases, with 16 bases lying between them. CDR3 nucleotide sequence: TGTGCCTGGAGTAGGGCAGCGGCCGTCCCTGAAGCTTTCTTT. Its translation: CAWSRAAAVPEAFF.

The rearrangement links TRBV6-4 to TRBJ2-1; TRBD2 matches at 9 bases. The germline gives CDR1 MRHNA, CDR2 SNTAGT. V was clipped by 3 bases and J by 9 bases; unmatched bases: 6. This CDR3 contains 14 residues. CDR3 sequence: CASSDSGTSREQFF. CDR3 coding DNA: TGTGCCAGCAGTGATTCCGGGACTAGCCGTGAGCAGTTCTTC.

V gene TRBV7-2 combines with J gene TRBJ2-1; D is perhaps TRBD1 or TRBD2 (5 bases each). V was trimmed by 4 bases and J by 4 bases, leaving 17 bases between them. Germline-derived CDR1 and CDR2 are SGHTA and FQGNSA. This CDR3 region has 16 residues. The CDR3 is CASSSPRGRGYNEQFF. CDR3 in DNA: TGTGCCAGCAGCTCCCCTCGGGGACGGGGATACAATGAGCAGTTCTTC.

This chain joins TRBV7-2 and TRBJ2-7; D gene uncertain. The CDR3 contains 14 residues. Looked up from germline, CDR1 is SGHTA and CDR2 is FQGNSA. V was clipped by 1 base and J by 5 bases, with 12 bases between them. The CDR3 sequence is CASSLVMTLNEQYF. For the CDR3, the DNA is TGTGCCAGCAGCTTAGTTATGACACTCAACGAGCAGTACTTC.

This rearrangement joins TRBV12-3 or TRBV12-4 to TRBJ1-5, with unresolved D. The ends were cut back, 6 bases at V and 6 bases at J, with 12 bases in the middle. The CDR3 is made up of 13 amino acids. The DNA for the CDR3 is TGTGCCAGCAGGGGATCGGGTGGTCAGCCCCAGCATTTT. It translates to CASRGSGGQPQHF.

The chain employs TRBV5-1 and TRBJ2-5; TRBD1 aligns across 8 bases. J was trimmed by 0 bases and V by 5 bases; bases with no gene match: 9. Looked up from germline, CDR1 is SGHRS and CDR2 is YFSETQ. This CDR3 region has 16 residues. This CDR3 is CASRPGQGADQETQYF. CDR3 sequence (DNA): TGCGCCAGCAGACCCGGACAGGGAGCGGACCAAGAGACCCAGTACTTC.

The rearrangement joins TRBV2 to TRBJ2-1; D gene unclear. Trimming removed 8 bases from V and 5 bases from J, with 13 bases in between. The length of the CDR3 is 13 residues. Per germline, CDR1 SNHLY and CDR2 FYNNEI. The CDR3 reads CASGGGRDNEQFF. The CDR3 DNA is TGTGCCAGCGGCGGCGGCCGGGACAATGAGCAGTTCTTC.

This chain links TRBV6-1 with TRBJ2-3; D unclear. Trimming cost V 6 bases and J 6 bases, with 13 bases left between them. CDR3 length: 13 amino acids. Per the germline V gene, CDR1 is MNHNS and CDR2 is SASEGT. CDR3 DNA sequence: TGTGCCAGCAGCCTGAATCAAGCCGATACGCAGTATTTT. This sequence encodes CASSLNQADTQYF.

The rearrangement links TRBV20-1 to TRBJ2-1, with D possibly TRBD1 on 6 matching bases. Per germline, CDR1 DFQATT and CDR2 SNEGSKA (reference sequence). Trimming took 5 bases from V and 4 from J, leaving 12 bases between them. The CDR3 has 13 amino acids. The CDR3 sequence: CSAQGHGYNEQFF. The CDR3 DNA reads TGCAGTGCTCAGGGGCATGGTTACAATGAGCAGTTCTTC.

The V gene is TRBV30, the J gene TRBJ2-6; D might be TRBD2 (5 bases). There are 15 residues in the CDR3. V was pared by 1 base and J by 4 bases, with 11 bases between. The germline V gene encodes CDR1 GTSNPN and CDR2 SVGIG (reference sequence). The CDR3 nucleotides read TGTGCCTGGAGTGAGAGGGTGACCGGGGCCAACGTCCTGACTTTC. Translated: CAWSERVTGANVLTF.

This rearrangement joins TRBV12-3 or TRBV12-4 to TRBJ1-5, with 8 nucleotides matching TRBD1. This CDR3 region has 11 residues. V shed 6 bases and J 13 bases; nucleotides not matched to a gene: 5. CDR3 in amino acids: CASRHGQGQHF. CDR3 in DNA: TGTGCCAGCAGACATGGACAGGGTCAGCATTTT.

The J gene is TRBJ1-2, the V gene TRBV29-1, with 8 bases that match TRBD1. This CDR3 spans 15 amino acids. In germline, CDR1 is SQVTM, CDR2 ANQGSEA. V gave up 0 bases and J gave up 8 bases; unmatched junction bases: 11. This chain's CDR3 is CSVEDPGGPLSGYTF. The CDR3 region has the DNA TGCAGCGTTGAAGATCCAGGGGGCCCATTATCCGGCTACACCTTC.

This clonotype was observed once. The genes are TRBV5-4 and TRBJ2-1, with D possibly TRBD2 on 6 matching bases. The CDR3 totals 17 residues. V was pared by 0 bases and J by 5 bases, with 18 bases between. Germline-derived CDR1 and CDR2 are SGHNT and YYREEE (reference sequence). The CDR3: CASSLVAGIGTDNEQFF. In DNA form, the CDR3 reads TGTGCCAGCAGCTTGGTCGCGGGGATCGGTACGGACAATGAGCAGTTCTTC.

The chain is built from TRBV6-1 and TRBJ2-7, with D tentatively TRBD1 (6 bases). CDR1 and CDR2 from the germline V gene are MNHNS and SASEGT. V was cut by 6 bases and J by 5 bases, with 17 bases left in between. CDR3 length: 14 amino acids. The DNA for the CDR3 is TGTGCCAGCAGCACAGGGAGTCGGTTGGACGAGCAGTACTTC. The encoded protein is CASSTGSRLDEQYF.

V usage is TRBV7-6 and J usage is TRBJ2-7; D gene ambiguous. From germline, CDR1 is SGHVS and CDR2 FNYEAQ. V was shortened by 5 bases and J by 0 bases, with 11 bases between the two germline ends. This CDR3 has 14 residues. This CDR3 reads CASSATSASYEQYF. The DNA of the CDR3 is TGTGCCAGCAGCGCCACATCGGCCTCCTACGAGCAGTACTTC.

V is TRBV10-3 and J is TRBJ2-7; D unclear. CDR3 length: 11 amino acids. Germline V gives CDR1 ENHRY, CDR2 SYGVKD. V lost 6 bases and J 3 bases, leaving 6 bases between the germline ends. This chain's CDR3 is CAIREDYEQYF. CDR3 nucleotides: TGTGCCATCAGGGAAGACTACGAGCAGTACTTC.

The genes are TRBV30 and TRBJ2-7; 14 bases agree with TRBD2. The CDR3 length is 16 residues. Germline V lookup: CDR1 GTSNPN, CDR2 SVGIG (reference sequence). Trimming at V came to 0 bases and at J to 5 bases, leaving 6 bases not matched to a gene. The CDR3 loop is CAWSVGLAGARNEQYF. CDR3 sequence (DNA): TGTGCCTGGAGTGTGGGACTAGCGGGAGCCCGTAACGAGCAGTACTTC.

The DNA for the CDR3 is TGCGCCAGCCGGGAGAAAAGCGGGGGTGGACGAAATGAGCAGTTCTTC. It encodes CASREKSGGGRNEQFF. J is TRBJ2-1 and V is TRBV5-1, with 8 bases identical to TRBD2. V was pared by 7 bases and J by 7 bases, with 16 bases of the junction left unmatched. Germline V gene data show CDR1 as SGHRS and CDR2 as YFSETQ. This CDR3 is 16 amino acids long. The full variable domain, rest sourced from reference TRBV5-1 and TRBJ2-1, is KAGVTQTPRYLIKTRGQQVTLSCSPISGHRSVSWYQQTPGQGLQFLFEYFSETQRNKGNFPGRFSGRQFSNSRSEMNVSTLELGDSALYLCASREKSGGGRNEQFFGPGTRLTVL.

This chain connects TRBV30 to TRBJ1-4; 9 positions match TRBD1. Per the germline V gene, CDR1 is GTSNPN and CDR2 is SVGIG (reference sequence). J lost 9 bases, V lost 1 base, and 9 bases had no gene match. The CDR3 length is 15 residues. The CDR3 protein is CAWSGTGTGWQKLFF. CDR3 bases: TGTGCCTGGAGTGGCACCGGGACAGGGTGGCAAAAACTGTTTTTT. Looking up the rest from reference TRBV30 and TRBJ1-4 gives the full variable domain: SQTIHQWPATLVQPVGSPLSLECTVEGTSNPNLYWYRQAAGRGLQLLFYSVGIGQISSEVPQNLSASRPQDRQFILSSKKLLLSDSGFYLCAWSGTGTGWQKLFFGSGTQLSVL.

The genes are TRBV11-3 and TRBJ2-3; D unclear. V shed 0 bases and J shed 6 bases, with 7 bases lying between them. Germline assignment: CDR1 SGHNT and CDR2 YENEEA. The CDR3 totals 13 residues. CDR3 bases: TGTGCCAGCAGCTTAGATCACCGGGATACGCAGTATTTT. This translates into CASSLDHRDTQYF.

J is TRBJ1-1 and V is TRBV3-1; D uncertain. V dropped 0 bases and J dropped 1 base, with 15 bases sitting between them. CDR1 and CDR2 from the germline V gene are LGHDT and YNNKEL (reference sequence). The CDR3 has 17 residues. The CDR3 DNA reads TGTGCCAGCAGCCAAGAATCGTGGGCACTATGGAACACTGAAGCTTTCTTT. Its translation: CASSQESWALWNTEAFF.

The chain employs TRBV9 and TRBJ2-3; 12 nucleotides line up with TRBD1. The CDR3 is 16 residues long. V was pared by 3 bases and J by 2 bases, with 4 bases of the junction left unmatched. CDR1 is SGDLS and CDR2 is YYNGEE in the germline V gene. DNA for the CDR3: TGTGCCAGCAGCGAGGGACAGGGGGCACCCACAGATACGCAGTATTTT. Encoded protein: CASSEGQGAPTDTQYF.

In this sample, this clonotype turned up once. J is TRBJ2-2 and V is TRBV12-3 or TRBV12-4; perhaps TRBD2 as D (7 bases). The CDR3 loop spans 16 amino acids. Trimming shortened V by 6 bases and J by 5 bases, and 19 bases separated the two germline ends. CDR3 coding DNA: TGTGCCAGCAGCCCTAGGGGGGGGGTGAAGACCGGGGAGCTGTTTTTT. As protein: CASSPRGGVKTGELFF.

The chain combines TRBV23-1 with TRBJ1-5, with TRBD1 matching 7 bases. TRBV23-1 is an ORF; its function is uncertain. CDR3 length: 16 residues. V trimming: 2 bases; J trimming: 0 bases; junction bases outside the gene matches: 4. CDR3 sequence (DNA): TGCGCCAGCAGTCAACACCAGGGGGGTAGCAATCAGCCCCAGCATTTT. Its protein is CASSQHQGGSNQPQHF.

This chain connects TRBV4-3 to TRBJ1-2, with 9 bases lining up with TRBD1. From germline, CDR1 is LGHNA and CDR2 YSLEER. The V gene end was trimmed by 2 bases and the J gene end by 7 bases; junction bases not matched to a gene: 8. The CDR3 runs 15 residues. CDR3 nucleotide sequence: TGCGCCAGCAGCCAACGCTCGACAGGGGGGTTTGGCTACACCTTC. As protein: CASSQRSTGGFGYTF.

J is TRBJ2-5 and V is TRBV5-8; D uncertain. Germline CDR1 SGHTS, CDR2 YDEGEE. This CDR3 spans 10 amino acids. V was clipped by 5 bases and J by 3 bases, with 2 bases between them. CDR3 nucleotides: TGTGCCAGCAGGAAAGAGACCCAGTACTTC. The encoded protein is CASRKETQYF.

The genes are TRBV5-1 and TRBJ2-6; D gene uncertain. This CDR3 is 18 amino acids long. Trimming took 0 bases from V and 0 from J, leaving 13 bases between them. From germline, CDR1 is SGHRS and CDR2 YFSETQ. This CDR3 is CASSLGTIPSSGANVLTF. The CDR3 DNA follows: TGCGCCAGCAGCTTGGGCACAATCCCCAGCTCTGGGGCCAACGTCCTGACTTTC.